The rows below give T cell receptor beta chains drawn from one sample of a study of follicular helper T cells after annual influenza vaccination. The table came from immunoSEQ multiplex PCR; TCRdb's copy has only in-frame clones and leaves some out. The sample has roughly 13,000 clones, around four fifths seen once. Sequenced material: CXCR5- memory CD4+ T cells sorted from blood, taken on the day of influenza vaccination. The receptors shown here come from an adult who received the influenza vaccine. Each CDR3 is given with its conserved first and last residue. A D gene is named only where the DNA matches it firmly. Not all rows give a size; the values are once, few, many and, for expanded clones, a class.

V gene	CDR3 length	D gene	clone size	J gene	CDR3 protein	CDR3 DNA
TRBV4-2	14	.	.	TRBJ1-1	CASSQVGRNTEAFF	TGTGCCAGCAGCCAAGTCGGGAGGAACACTGAAGCTTTCTTT
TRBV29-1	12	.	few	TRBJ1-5	CSSRFGNQPQHF	TGCAGCTCCCGCTTCGGTAATCAGCCCCAGCATTTT
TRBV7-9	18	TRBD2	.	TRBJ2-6	CASSKGLAGGSGANVLTF	TGTGCCAGCAGCAAGGGACTAGCGGGGGGTTCTGGGGCCAACGTCCTGACTTTC
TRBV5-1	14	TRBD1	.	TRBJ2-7	CASSWDRFAYEQYF	TGCGCCAGCAGCTGGGACAGGTTCGCCTACGAGCAGTACTTC
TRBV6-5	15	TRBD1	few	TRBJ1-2	CASSRDRVFNYGYTF	TGTGCCAGCAGCCGGGACAGGGTTTTTAACTATGGCTACACCTTC
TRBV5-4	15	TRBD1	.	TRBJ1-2	CASSLAGQGVYGYTF	TGTGCCAGCAGCTTGGCCGGACAGGGGGTCTATGGCTACACCTTC
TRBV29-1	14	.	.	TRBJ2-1	CSEGHRSSYNEQFF	TGCAGCGAGGGACACCGGAGCTCCTACAATGAGCAGTTCTTC
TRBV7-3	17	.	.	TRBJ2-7	CASSLTVWAGDSYEQYF	TGTGCCAGCAGCTTAACGGTATGGGCAGGGGACTCCTACGAGCAGTACTTC
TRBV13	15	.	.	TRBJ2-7	CASSFFGGPLYEQYF	TGTGCCAGCAGCTTTTTTGGCGGCCCCCTCTACGAGCAGTACTTC
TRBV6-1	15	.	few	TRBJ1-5	CASSEVLTPNQPQHF	TGTGCCAGCAGTGAAGTATTGACACCCAATCAGCCCCAGCATTTT
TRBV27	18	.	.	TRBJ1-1	CASTKKMGLFGGNTEAFF	TGTGCCAGCACCAAAAAAATGGGTCTATTTGGGGGTAACACTGAAGCTTTCTTT
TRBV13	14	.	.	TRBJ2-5	CASSLDPGRETQYF	TGTGCCAGCAGCCTAGACCCCGGAAGAGAGACCCAGTACTTC
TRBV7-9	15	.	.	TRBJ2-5	CASRQPGTGQETQYF	TGTGCCAGCAGGCAACCCGGGACGGGACAAGAGACCCAGTACTTC
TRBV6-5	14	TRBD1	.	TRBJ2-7	CASSPGQGSLLSYF	TGTGCCAGCAGCCCCGGACAGGGATCCCTCTTGTCGTACTTC
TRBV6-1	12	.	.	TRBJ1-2	CASSVGFHRYTF	TGTGCCAGCAGTGTCGGCTTTCACCGCTACACCTTC
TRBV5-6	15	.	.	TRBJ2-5	CASSGRGGMGETQYF	TGTGCCAGCAGCGGAAGAGGGGGGATGGGGGAGACCCAGTACTTC
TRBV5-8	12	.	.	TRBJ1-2	CASSLPFGGYTF	TGTGCCAGCAGCCTCCCCTTTGGTGGCTACACCTTC
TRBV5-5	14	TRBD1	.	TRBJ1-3	CASSWTGPVNTIYF	TGTGCCAGCAGCTGGACAGGGCCTGTAAACACCATATATTTT
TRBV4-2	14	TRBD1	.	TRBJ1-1	CASSQPTGRTEAFF	TGTGCCAGCAGCCAGCCGACAGGGCGGACTGAAGCTTTCTTT
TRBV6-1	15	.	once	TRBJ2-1	CASSKEDSGYNEQFF	TGTGCCAGCAGTAAAGAGGATAGCGGTTACAATGAGCAGTTCTTC